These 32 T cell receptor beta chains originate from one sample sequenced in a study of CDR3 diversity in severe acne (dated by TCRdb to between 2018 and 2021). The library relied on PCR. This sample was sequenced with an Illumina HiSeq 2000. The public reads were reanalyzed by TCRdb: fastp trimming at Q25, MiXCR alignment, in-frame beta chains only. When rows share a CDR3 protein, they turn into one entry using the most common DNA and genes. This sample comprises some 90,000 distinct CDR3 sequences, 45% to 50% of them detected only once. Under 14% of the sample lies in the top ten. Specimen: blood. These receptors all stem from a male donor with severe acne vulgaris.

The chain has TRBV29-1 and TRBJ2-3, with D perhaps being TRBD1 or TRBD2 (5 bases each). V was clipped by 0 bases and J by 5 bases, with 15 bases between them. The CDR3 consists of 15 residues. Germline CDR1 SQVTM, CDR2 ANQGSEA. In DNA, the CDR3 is TGCAGCGTTGAAGACGGGACGGAGACAAGAGATACGCAGTATTTT. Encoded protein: CSVEDGTETRDTQYF.

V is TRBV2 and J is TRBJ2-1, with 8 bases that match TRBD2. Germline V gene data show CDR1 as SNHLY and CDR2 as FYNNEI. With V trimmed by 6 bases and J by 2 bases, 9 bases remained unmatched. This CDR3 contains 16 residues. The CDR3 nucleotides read TGTGCCAGCAGCGAAACCGGACTAGCAGCCTACAATGAGCAGTTCTTC. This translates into CASSETGLAAYNEQFF.

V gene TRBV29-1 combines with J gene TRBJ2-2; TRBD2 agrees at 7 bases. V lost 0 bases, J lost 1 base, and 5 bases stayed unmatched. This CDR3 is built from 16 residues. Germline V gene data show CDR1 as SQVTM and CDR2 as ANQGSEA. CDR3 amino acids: CSVEDGASGNTGELFF. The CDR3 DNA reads TGCAGCGTTGAAGACGGGGCTAGCGGGAACACCGGGGAGCTGTTTTTT.

DNA for the CDR3: TGTGCCACCAGCAGCCAAGACGTTTCGGGACAGGGGTGGGAGCAGTACTTC. Residues: CATSSQDVSGQGWEQYF. The V call is TRBV15, the J call TRBJ2-7, with 10 bases matching TRBD1. J lost 7 bases, V lost 3 bases, and 15 bases had no gene match. The CDR3 has 17 amino acids. The germline CDR1 and CDR2 sequences are LNHNV and YYDKDF (reference sequence).

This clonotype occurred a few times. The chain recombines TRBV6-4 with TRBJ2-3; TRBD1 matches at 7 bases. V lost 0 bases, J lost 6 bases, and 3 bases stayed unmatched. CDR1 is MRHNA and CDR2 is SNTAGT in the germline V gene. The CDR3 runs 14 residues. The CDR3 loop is CASSDSRGLDTQYF. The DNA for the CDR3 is TGTGCCAGCAGTGACTCGAGGGGGCTGGATACGCAGTATTTT.

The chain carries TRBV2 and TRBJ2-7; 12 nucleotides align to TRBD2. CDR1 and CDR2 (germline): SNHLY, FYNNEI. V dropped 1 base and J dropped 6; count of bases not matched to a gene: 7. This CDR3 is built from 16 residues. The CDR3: CASSEGLAGGLFEQYF. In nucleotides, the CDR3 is TGTGCCAGCAGTGAAGGCCTAGCGGGAGGGCTTTTCGAGCAGTACTTC. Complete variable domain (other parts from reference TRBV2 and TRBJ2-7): EPEVTQTPSHQVTQMGQEVILRCVPISNHLYFYWYRQILGQKVEFLVSFYNNEISEKSEIFDDQFSVERPDGSNFTLKIRSTKLEDSAMYFCASSEGLAGGLFEQYFGPGTRLTVT.

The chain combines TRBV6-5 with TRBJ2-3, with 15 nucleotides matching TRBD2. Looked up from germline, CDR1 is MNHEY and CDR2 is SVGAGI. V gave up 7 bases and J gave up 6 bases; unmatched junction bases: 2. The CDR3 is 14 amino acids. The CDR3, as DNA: TGTGCCAGCATTGGGACTAGCGGGAGGGATACGCAGTATTTT. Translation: CASIGTSGRDTQYF.

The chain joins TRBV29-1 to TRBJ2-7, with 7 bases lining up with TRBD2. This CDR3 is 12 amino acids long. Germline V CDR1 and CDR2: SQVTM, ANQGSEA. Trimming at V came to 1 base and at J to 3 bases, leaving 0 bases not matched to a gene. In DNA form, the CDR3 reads TGCAGCGTTGAAGCGGGAGGCTACGAGCAGTACTTC. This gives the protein CSVEAGGYEQYF.

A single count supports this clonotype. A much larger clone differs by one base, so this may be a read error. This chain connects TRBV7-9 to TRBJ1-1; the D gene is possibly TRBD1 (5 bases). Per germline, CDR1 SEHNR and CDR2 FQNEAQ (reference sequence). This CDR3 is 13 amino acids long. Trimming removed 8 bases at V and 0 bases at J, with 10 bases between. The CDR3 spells CASHGRVNTEAFF. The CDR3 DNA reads TGTGCCAGCCACGGCAGGGTGAACACTGAAGCTTTCTTT.

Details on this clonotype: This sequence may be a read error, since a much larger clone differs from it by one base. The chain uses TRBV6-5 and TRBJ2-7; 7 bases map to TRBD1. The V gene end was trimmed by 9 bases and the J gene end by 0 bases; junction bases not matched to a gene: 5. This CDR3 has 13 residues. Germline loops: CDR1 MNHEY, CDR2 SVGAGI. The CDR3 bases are TGTGCCAGAAGTAGGGGGCACTCCTACGAGCAGTACTTC. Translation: CARSRGHSYEQYF.

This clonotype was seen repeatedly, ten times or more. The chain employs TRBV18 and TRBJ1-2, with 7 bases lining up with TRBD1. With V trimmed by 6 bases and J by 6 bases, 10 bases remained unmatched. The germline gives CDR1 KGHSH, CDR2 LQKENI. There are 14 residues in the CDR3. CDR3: CASSRDRGLNGYTF. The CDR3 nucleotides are TGTGCCAGCTCCCGGGACAGAGGGTTAAATGGCTACACCTTC.

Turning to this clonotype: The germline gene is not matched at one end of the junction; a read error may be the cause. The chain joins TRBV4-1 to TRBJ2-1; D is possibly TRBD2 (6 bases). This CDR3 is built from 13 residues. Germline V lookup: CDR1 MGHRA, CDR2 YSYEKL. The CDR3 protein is CASSQEAGNEQSF. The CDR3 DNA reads TGCGCCAGCAGCCAAGAGGCGGGAAATGAGCAGTCCTTC.

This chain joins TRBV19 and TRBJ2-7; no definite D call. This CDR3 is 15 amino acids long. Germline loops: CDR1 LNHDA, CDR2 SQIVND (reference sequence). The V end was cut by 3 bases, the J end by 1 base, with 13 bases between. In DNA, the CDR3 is TGTGCCAGTAGTATCATAGCAGGATCTTCCTACGAGCAGTACTTC. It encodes CASSIIAGSSYEQYF.

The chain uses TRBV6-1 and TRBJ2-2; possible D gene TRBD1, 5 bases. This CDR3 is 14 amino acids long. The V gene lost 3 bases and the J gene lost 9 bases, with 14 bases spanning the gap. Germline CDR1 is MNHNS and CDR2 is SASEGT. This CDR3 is CASSDLGQGRELFF. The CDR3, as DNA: TGTGCCAGCAGTGATCTAGGTCAGGGCCGGGAGCTGTTTTTT.

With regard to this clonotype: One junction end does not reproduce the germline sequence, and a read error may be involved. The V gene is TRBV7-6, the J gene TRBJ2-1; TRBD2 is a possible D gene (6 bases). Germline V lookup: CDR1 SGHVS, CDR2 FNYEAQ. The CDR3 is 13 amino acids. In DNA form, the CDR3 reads TGTGCCAGTAGCTCGGGAGTGGGCAATGAGCAGTTCTTC. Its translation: CASSSGVGNEQFF.

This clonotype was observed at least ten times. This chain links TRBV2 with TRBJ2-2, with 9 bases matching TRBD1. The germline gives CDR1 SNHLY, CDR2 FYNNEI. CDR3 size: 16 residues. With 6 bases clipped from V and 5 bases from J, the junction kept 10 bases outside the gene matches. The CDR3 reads CASSTSSGTGTGELFF. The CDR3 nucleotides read TGTGCCAGCAGCACGTCCTCCGGGACAGGGACCGGGGAGCTGTTTTTT.

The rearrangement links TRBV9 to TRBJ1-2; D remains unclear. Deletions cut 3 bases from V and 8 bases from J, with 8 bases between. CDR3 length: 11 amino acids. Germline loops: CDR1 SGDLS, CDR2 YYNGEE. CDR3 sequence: CASSGPGGYTF. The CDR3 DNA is TGTGCCAGCAGCGGCCCCGGGGGCTACACCTTC.

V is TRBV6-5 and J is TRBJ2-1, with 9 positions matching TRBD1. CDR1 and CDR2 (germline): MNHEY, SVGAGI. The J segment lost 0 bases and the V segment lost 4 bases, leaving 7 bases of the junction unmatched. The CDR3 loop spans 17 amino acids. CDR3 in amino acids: CASSLFRDRASYNEQFF. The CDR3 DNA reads TGTGCCAGCAGTTTATTTCGGGACAGGGCCTCCTACAATGAGCAGTTCTTC.

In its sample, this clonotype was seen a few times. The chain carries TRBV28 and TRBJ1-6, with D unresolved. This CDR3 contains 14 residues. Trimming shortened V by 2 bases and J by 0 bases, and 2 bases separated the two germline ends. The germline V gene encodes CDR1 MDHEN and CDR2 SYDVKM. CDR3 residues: CASSLPSYNSPLHF. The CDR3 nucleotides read TGTGCCAGCAGTTTACCCTCCTATAATTCACCCCTCCACTTT.

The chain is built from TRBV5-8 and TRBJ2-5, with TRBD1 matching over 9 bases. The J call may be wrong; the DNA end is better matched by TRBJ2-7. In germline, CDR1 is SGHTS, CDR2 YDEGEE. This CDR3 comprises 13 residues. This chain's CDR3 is CASRGQGFYEQYF. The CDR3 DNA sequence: TGTGCCAGCAGGGGACAGGGTTTCTACGAGCAGTACTTC.

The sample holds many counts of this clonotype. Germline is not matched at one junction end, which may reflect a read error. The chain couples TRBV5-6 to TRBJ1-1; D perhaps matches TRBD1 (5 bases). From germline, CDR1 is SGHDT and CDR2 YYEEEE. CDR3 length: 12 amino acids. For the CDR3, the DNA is TGTGCCAGCAGCAGGACCGGGACTGCAGCTTTCTTT. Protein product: CASSRTGTAAFF.

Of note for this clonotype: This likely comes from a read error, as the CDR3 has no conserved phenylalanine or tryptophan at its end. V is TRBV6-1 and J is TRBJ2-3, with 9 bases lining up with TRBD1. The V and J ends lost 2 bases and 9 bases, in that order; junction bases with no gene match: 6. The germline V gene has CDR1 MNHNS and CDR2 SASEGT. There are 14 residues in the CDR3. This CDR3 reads CASSERTGVDTQYL. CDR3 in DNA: TGTGCCAGCAGTGAAAGGACAGGGGTCGACACGCAGTATCTT.

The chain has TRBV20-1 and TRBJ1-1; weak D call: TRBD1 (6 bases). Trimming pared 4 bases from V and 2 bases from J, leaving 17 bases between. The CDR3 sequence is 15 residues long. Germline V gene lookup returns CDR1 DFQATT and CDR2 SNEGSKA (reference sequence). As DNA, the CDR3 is TGCAGTGCTACTAGGGGGGGGGGGGGTAACACTGAAGCTTTCTTT. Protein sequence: CSATRGGGGNTEAFF.

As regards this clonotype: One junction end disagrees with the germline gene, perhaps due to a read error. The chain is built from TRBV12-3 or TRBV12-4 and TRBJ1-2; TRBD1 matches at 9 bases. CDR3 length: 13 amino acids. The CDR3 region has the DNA TGTGTCAGCACTCACCATGTGGGACAGGGTTACACCTTC. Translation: CVSTHHVGQGYTF.

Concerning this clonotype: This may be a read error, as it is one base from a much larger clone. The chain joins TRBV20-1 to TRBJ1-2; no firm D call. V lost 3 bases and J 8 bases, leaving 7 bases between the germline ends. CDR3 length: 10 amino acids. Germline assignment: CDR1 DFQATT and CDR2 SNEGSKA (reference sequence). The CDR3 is CSARARGYTF. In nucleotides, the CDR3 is TGCAGTGCTAGGGCCAGGGGCTACACCTTC.

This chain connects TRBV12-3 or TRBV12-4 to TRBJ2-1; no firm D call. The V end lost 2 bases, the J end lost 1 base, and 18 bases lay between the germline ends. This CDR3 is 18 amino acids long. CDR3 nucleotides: TGTGCCAGCAGTTTATCCCCGGCCAGCCTATTTTCCTACAATGAGCAGTTCTTC. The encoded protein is CASSLSPASLFSYNEQFF.

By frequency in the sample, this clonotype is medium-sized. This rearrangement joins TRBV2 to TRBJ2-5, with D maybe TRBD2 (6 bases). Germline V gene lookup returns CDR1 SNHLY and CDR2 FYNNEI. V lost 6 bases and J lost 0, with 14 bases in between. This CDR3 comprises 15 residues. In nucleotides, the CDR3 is TGTGCCAGCAGCTTCGGGGGAAGGTACCAAGAGACCCAGTACTTC. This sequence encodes CASSFGGRYQETQYF.

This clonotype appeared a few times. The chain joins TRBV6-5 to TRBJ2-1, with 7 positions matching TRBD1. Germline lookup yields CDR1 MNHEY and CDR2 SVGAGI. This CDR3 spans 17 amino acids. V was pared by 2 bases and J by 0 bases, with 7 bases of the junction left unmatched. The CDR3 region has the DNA TGTGCCAGCAGTTACACCACAGGGGCCTTCTCCTACAATGAGCAGTTCTTC. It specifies CASSYTTGAFSYNEQFF.

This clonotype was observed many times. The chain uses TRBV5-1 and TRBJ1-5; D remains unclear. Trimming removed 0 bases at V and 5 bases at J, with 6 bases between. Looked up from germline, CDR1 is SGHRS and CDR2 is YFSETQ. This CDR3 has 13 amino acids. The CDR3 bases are TGCGCCAGCAGCTTGGCCCCTGATCAGCCCCAGCATTTT. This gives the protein CASSLAPDQPQHF. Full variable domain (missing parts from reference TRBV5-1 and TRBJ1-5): KAGVTQTPRYLIKTRGQQVTLSCSPISGHRSVSWYQQTPGQGLQFLFEYFSETQRNKGNFPGRFSGRQFSNSRSEMNVSTLELGDSALYLCASSLAPDQPQHFGDGTRLSIL.

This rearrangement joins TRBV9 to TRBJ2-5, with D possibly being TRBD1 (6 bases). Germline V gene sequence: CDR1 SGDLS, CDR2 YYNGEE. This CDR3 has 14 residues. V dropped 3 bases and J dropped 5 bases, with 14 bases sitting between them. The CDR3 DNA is TGTGCCAGCAGCGGTGAAGGGGGAGTTGAGACCCAGTACTTC. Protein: CASSGEGGVETQYF. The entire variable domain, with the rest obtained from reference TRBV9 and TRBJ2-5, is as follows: DSGVTQTPKHLITATGQRVTLRCSPRSGDLSVYWYQQSLDQGLQFLIQYYNGEERAKGNILERFSAQQFPDLHSELNLSSLELGDSALYFCASSGEGGVETQYFGPGTRLLVL.

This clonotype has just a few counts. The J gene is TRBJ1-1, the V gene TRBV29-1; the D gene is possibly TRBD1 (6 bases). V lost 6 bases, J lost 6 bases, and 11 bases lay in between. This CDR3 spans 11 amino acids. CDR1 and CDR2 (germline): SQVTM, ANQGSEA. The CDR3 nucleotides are TGCAGCGTCAGGGGCGAGGCTGAAGCTTTCTTT. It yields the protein CSVRGEAEAFF. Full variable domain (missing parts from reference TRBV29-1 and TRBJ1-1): SAVISQKPSRDICQRGTSLTIQCQVDSQVTMMFWYRQQPGQSLTLIATANQGSEATYESGFVIDKFPISRPNLTFSTLTVSNMSPEDSSIYLCSVRGEAEAFFGQGTRLTVV.

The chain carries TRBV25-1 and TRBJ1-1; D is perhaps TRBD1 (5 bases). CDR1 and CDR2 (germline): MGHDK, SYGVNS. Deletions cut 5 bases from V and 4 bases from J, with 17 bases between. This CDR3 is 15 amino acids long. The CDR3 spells CASSPMGGSSTEAFF. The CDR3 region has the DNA TGTGCCAGCAGTCCCATGGGGGGAAGCAGCACTGAAGCTTTCTTT.